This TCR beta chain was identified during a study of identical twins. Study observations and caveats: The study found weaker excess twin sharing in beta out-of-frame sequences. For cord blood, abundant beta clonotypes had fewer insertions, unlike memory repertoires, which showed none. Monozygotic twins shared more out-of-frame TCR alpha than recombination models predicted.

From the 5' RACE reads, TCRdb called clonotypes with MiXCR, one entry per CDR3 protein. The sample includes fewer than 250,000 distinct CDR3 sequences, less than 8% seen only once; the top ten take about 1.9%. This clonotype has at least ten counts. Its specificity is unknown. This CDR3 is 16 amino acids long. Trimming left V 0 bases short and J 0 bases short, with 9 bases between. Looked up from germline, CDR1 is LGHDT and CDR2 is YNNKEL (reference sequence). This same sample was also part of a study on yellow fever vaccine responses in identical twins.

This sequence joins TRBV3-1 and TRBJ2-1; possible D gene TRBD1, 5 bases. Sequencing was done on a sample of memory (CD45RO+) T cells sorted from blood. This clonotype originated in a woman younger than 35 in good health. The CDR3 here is CASSQENRYSYNEQFF. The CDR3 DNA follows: TGTGCCAGCAGCCAAGAGAACAGGTACTCCTACAATGAGCAGTTCTTC.